These T cell receptor beta chains were read from a single sample in a study of T cells in Graves' hyperthyroidism and ophthalmopathy. TCRdb re-derived calls from the multiplex PCR reads in MiXCR, one entry per CDR3 protein. The table records a few hundred thousand distinct CDR3 sequences, roughly 14% of them present only once. Material for sequencing was blood. The receptor set was obtained from a woman between 18 and 29 years old with Graves' hyperthyroidism. Each CDR3 is given with its conserved first and last residue. The order of the fields is clone size, CDR3 length, V gene, D gene, J gene, CDR3 DNA, CDR3 protein. The D gene is left open where the match is weak. Part of the rows lack a size; the others show once, few, many or a class for expanded clones.

few,16,TRBV30,-,TRBJ1-5,TGTGCCTGGAGTCCTCCCGGGACACTGAGCAATCAGCCCCAGCATTTT,CAWSPPGTLSNQPQHF
few,14,TRBV12-3/TRBV12-4,-,TRBJ1-1,TGTGCCAGCTCCGCGACAAGAAAGAACACTGAAGCTTTCTTT,CASSATRKNTEAFF
-,15,TRBV27,-,TRBJ2-2,TGTGCCAGCAGTTTATCGCAAACGAACACCGGGGAGCTGTTTTTT,CASSLSQTNTGELFF
-,13,TRBV20-1,TRBD2,TRBJ2-1,TGCAGTGCTTTAGCGGGGGGGTACAATGAGCAGTTCTTC,CSALAGGYNEQFF
many,15,TRBV2,TRBD1,TRBJ1-2,TGTGCCGTTGACAGGGAAGGAGATACTAACTATGGCTACACCTTC,CAVDREGDTNYGYTF
-,13,TRBV20-1,-,TRBJ2-1,TGCAGTGCTAGTGATGGACCCTACAATGAGCAGTTCTTC,CSASDGPYNEQFF
many,14,TRBV3-1,TRBD1,TRBJ1-2,TGTGCCAGCAGCCAAGGGGGACAGGGTTATGGCTACACCTTC,CASSQGGQGYGYTF
many,13,TRBV27,-,TRBJ1-3,TGTGCCAGCAGTTTAACCTCTGGAAACACCATATATTTT,CASSLTSGNTIYF
many,15,TRBV2,TRBD1,TRBJ2-3,TGTGCCAGCAGCGCCCTCAGGGGGCGCACAGATACGCAGTATTTT,CASSALRGRTDTQYF
many,17,TRBV11-2,-,TRBJ1-3,TGTGCCAGCAGCTTAGATGGGGGACATCGCTCTGGAAACACCATATATTTT,CASSLDGGHRSGNTIYF
many,11,TRBV24-1,-,TRBJ1-1,TGTGCCACCAGCGGGAACACTGAAGCTTTCTTT,CATSGNTEAFF
many,14,TRBV9,-,TRBJ1-5,TGTGCCAGCAGCCCGACGGGTTCGGGTCAGCCCCAGCATTTT,CASSPTGSGQPQHF
many,15,TRBV5-5,-,TRBJ1-5,TGTGCCAGCAGCGAGGGACCCGCTAGCAATCAGCCCCAGCATTTT,CASSEGPASNQPQHF
many,12,TRBV24-1,-,TRBJ2-5,TGTGCCACCAGTGAATCTAAAGAGACCCAGTACTTC,CATSESKETQYF
many,14,TRBV12-3/TRBV12-4,-,TRBJ1-6,TGTGCCAGCAGTTTTCCGTTCGACGGAGCACCCCTCCACTTT,CASSFPFDGAPLHF
once,16,TRBV28,TRBD2,TRBJ2-5,TGTGCCAGCACCCCAATGGGGCTAGCGGGAGGCGGGACCCAGTACTTC,CASTPMGLAGGGTQYF
-,11,TRBV20-1,TRBD1,TRBJ2-1,TGCAGTGCTCTTGGGACAGGGGGGAAGTTCTTC,CSALGTGGKFF
-,17,TRBV4-2,-,TRBJ1-5,TGTGCCAGCAGCCAAGAATCGGGCAGACATCCCAATCAGCCCCAGCATTTT,CASSQESGRHPNQPQHF
few,15,TRBV20-1,TRBD1,TRBJ1-2,TGCAGTGCTATTCCCCCCGAGACAGGGAGCTATGGCTACACCTTC,CSAIPPETGSYGYTF
many,16,TRBV13,TRBD1,TRBJ2-1,TGTGCCAGCAGCGAACCGCCGGGACAGGGTAACAATGAGCAGTTCTTC,CASSEPPGQGNNEQFF
many,16,TRBV5-1,-,TRBJ2-3,TGCGCCAGCAGCTTGTTGCAGCGGGTACTCACAGATACGCAGTATTTT,CASSLLQRVLTDTQYF
many,11,TRBV5-6,-,TRBJ1-1,TGTGCCAGCATAAGTGCGGGTGTAGCTTTCTTT,CASISAGVAFF
few,15,TRBV6-1,TRBD2,TRBJ2-7,TGTGCCAGCAGTCTGACTAGCGGGGCCGCCTACGAGCAGTACTTC,CASSLTSGAAYEQYF
-,16,TRBV6-1,-,TRBJ1-5,TGTGCCAGCAGTGAATCGATAACAGGTAGGGGACAGCCCCAGCATTTT,CASSESITGRGQPQHF
-,15,TRBV4-3,TRBD2,TRBJ2-1,TGCGCCAGCATGGGACTAGCGAGCTCCTACAATGAGCAGTTCTTC,CASMGLASSYNEQFF
-,15,TRBV11-1,-,TRBJ1-2,TGTGCCAGCAGCCTAGAGGCAGCCGAAACAGCAGGCTACACCTTC,CASSLEAAETAGYTF
many,14,TRBV12-3/TRBV12-4,TRBD2,TRBJ2-1,TGTGCCTCCAGGACTAGCGGTAATTACAATGAGCAGTTCTTC,CASRTSGNYNEQFF
many,15,TRBV10-3,-,TRBJ1-1,TGTGCCATCAGTGATATCGCACAGCCGAACACTGAAGCTTTCTTT,CAISDIAQPNTEAFF
many,14,TRBV20-1,TRBD2,TRBJ2-5,TGCAGTGCGAGCGCGGCGGGAGGCCAAGAGACCCAGTACTTC,CSASAAGGQETQYF
many,15,TRBV2,-,TRBJ2-1,TGTGCCAGCAGTGAGGGGACCCTTACCTACAATGAGCAGTTCTTC,CASSEGTLTYNEQFF
-,16,TRBV7-2,-,TRBJ1-1,TGTGCCAGCAGCCCCCTGGCCAGGTATTTGGACACTGAAGCTTTCTTT,CASSPLARYLDTEAFF
-,15,TRBV27,TRBD1,TRBJ1-1,TGTGCCAGCAGTTTGGACAGGGGCCCGAACACTGAAGCTTTCTTT,CASSLDRGPNTEAFF
many,13,TRBV5-6,-,TRBJ2-1,TGTGCCAGCAGCGGGGTTGGTTACAATGAGCAGTTCTTC,CASSGVGYNEQFF
-,17,TRBV6-1,TRBD2,TRBJ2-3,TGTGCCAGCAGTGACTCGCTCCCTAGCGGGATCTCAGATACGCAGTATTTT,CASSDSLPSGISDTQYF
-,13,TRBV27,TRBD1,TRBJ2-1,TGTGCCAGCAGGGGGACAGGGAGCAATGAGCAGTTCTTC,CASRGTGSNEQFF
many,15,TRBV19,-,TRBJ2-2,TGTGCCAGTAGTATACGGCGGCAGAACACCGGGGAGCTGTTTTTT,CASSIRRQNTGELFF
few,12,TRBV7-9,-,TRBJ2-1,TGTGCCAGCAGCGATAGGGCCAATGAGCAGTTCTTC,CASSDRANEQFF
many,16,TRBV19,TRBD2,TRBJ2-3,TGTGCCAGTAGTATAGTCCTAGCGGATAGTGGAGATACGCAGTATTTT,CASSIVLADSGDTQYF
many,13,TRBV6-1,-,TRBJ1-5,TGTGCCACCATGGAAGGCAGCAATCAGCCCCAGCATTTT,CATMEGSNQPQHF
few,15,TRBV10-3,TRBD2,TRBJ2-1,TGTGCCATCAGTGAGTTAGCGGGAGGCCACAATGAGCAGTTCTTC,CAISELAGGHNEQFF
many,15,TRBV2,-,TRBJ2-4,TGTGCCAGCGCCGACGTAGGTGCAGGCGAAAACATTCAGTACTTC,CASADVGAGENIQYF
many,14,TRBV19,-,TRBJ1-2,TGTGCCAGTAGTATAACGACAGACCCTGGGGGCTACACCTTC,CASSITTDPGGYTF
-,14,TRBV20-1,-,TRBJ2-2,TGCAGTGCTAGAGGGCGATCCTACACCGGGGAGCTGTTTTTT,CSARGRSYTGELFF
many,15,TRBV11-2,-,TRBJ2-5,TGTGCCAGCAGCTACGGGACTGCAGAACAAGAGACCCAGTACTTC,CASSYGTAEQETQYF
-,15,TRBV12-3/TRBV12-4,-,TRBJ2-1,TGTGCCAGCAGGTCCGGGACTGCTCAGGCGGATGAGCAGTTCTTC,CASRSGTAQADEQFF
-,19,TRBV3-1,TRBD2,TRBJ2-1,TGTGCCAGCAGCGCTCTAGCGGGAGGTGTTCAGTGGTTTACTCCTGAGCAGTTCTTC,CASSALAGGVQWFTPEQFF
many,18,TRBV6-5,TRBD2,TRBJ2-3,TGTGCCAGCAGTTACATTGGGACTAGCGGGATGGGCACAGATACGCAGTATTTT,CASSYIGTSGMGTDTQYF
many,13,TRBV7-7,-,TRBJ1-5,TGTGCTAGCAGCTTGACCGAACATCAGCCCCAGCATTTT,CASSLTEHQPQHF
-,13,TRBV6-1,-,TRBJ1-1,TGTGCCAGCCGATCCGCCCTTTCGGAGCCGGCTTTCTTT,CASRSALSEPAFF
many,14,TRBV11-1,-,TRBJ2-7,TGTGCCAGCAGCTTGGTAAGGAAGGAGAACGAGCAGTACTTC,CASSLVRKENEQYF
-,14,TRBV5-1,-,TRBJ1-1,TGCGCCAGCAGCTTCCCCGAGTCGAACACTGAAGCTTTCTTT,CASSFPESNTEAFF